Detailed here is one TCR beta chain. This clone's antigen is unknown. No much larger clone exists at a distance of one base, and base qualities are not known. The TCR beta CDR3 regions were amplified from the RNA transcripts. The TCR CDR3 was subjected to a first round of RT-PCR using the HTBI primer set and the Qiagen OneStep RT-PCR kit. A second multiplex PCR round built the libraries, followed by size selection and purification. Sequencing of the libraries was done on an Illumina HiSeq2000 using paired-end 100 bp reads. As for the authors' bioinformatics: SOAPnuke was used to process the raw data, with reads discarded if the reads contained adapters or uncalled bases, had a mean Phred below 15, or lacked an exact constant-primer or identifier match. COPE v1.2.5 was used to merge high-quality paired reads, and clonotypes were defined as unique nucleotide sequences. MiTCR v1.1 was used to align clonotypes to the IMGT TRBV, TRBD and TRBJ reference segments. Analysis was restricted to V-J combinations with a frequency above 0.0001, which covered about 99% of repertoires. A TCS score was defined as the ratio between F50 (clonal expansion) and ExV (chaos), using BLOSUM62-based TCRdist between CDR3 peptides within each V-J. Welch's t-statistics and random forest reduced roughly 500 V-J features to 13, which were used in a naive Bayes classifier (R e1071). TCRdb reanalyzed the raw reads on its own, using fastp at Q25 for trimming and MiXCR for clone calling, and kept in-frame beta chains. Rows matching on CDR3 protein sequence are summarized as one entry with the most common DNA and genes. TCRdb's processing, not the authors', yielded these V and J calls. This sample has under 450,000 distinct CDR3 sequences in its table, and approximately 14% of those were observed once. The ten largest make up around 7.3% of the sample.

This specimen belongs to a study of T cells in Graves' hyperthyroidism and ophthalmopathy (dated by TCRdb to between 2018 and 2021). For the wider study: Peripheral blood was collected at initial diagnosis, before any treatment. To identify distinguishing TCR V-J signatures, a discovery cohort of around 100 patients was used, comprising 43 with Graves' ophthalmopathy and under 60 with stable Graves' hyperthyroidism. Prospective prediction of ophthalmopathy was tested in an independent validation cohort of fewer than 20 hyperthyroidism patients and 17 patients who later progressed to ophthalmopathy. The 100 or so discovery patients were randomly split 7:3 into training and test sets. In addition, the study compared T-cell repertoires in thyroid tissue and in blood from roughly six Graves' hyperthyroidism patients. After blood sampling, hyperthyroidism patients were treated with methimazole at a starting dose of 30 mg daily, and ophthalmopathy patients were treated with high-dose intravenous methylprednisolone. According to the paper, TCR Vbeta CDR3 sequencing was carried out on some 130 peripheral blood samples, which came from 40 to 45 ophthalmopathy, 75 or so hyperthyroidism and roughly 17 progressor patients.

A patient counted as having stable Graves' hyperthyroidism if no progression to ophthalmopathy occurred over 18 months of follow-up. Hyperthyroidism patients were aged 18 to 65 years and newly diagnosed, with disease duration of less than 2 months. Exclusion was applied to patients with uncontrolled infections, other autoimmune diseases, pregnancy or lactation. Diagnoses were based on clinical symptoms, serum thyroxine and TRAb, thyroid ultrasound and orbital computed tomography. PBMCs were separated from roughly 10 ml of fresh peripheral blood using Ficoll-Paque density gradient centrifugation. Total RNA was extracted with Trizol reagent, and quality was checked on an Agilent 2100 Bioanalyzer. Study-wide findings and limitations: In validation, progression to ophthalmopathy was predicted by the model with almost 71% sensitivity and 72.22% specificity, a median of 6.5 months before onset. Most expanded thyroid clonotypes (frequency above 0.001) were also detected in blood, a finding suggesting that blood repertoires may reflect thyroid immune responses. A model built on a 13 V-J signature distinguished ophthalmopathy from stable hyperthyroidism, reaching about 89% sensitivity and under 84% specificity in cross-validation and 80%/75% in testing. Sample size was not statistically predetermined, and investigators were not blinded to group allocation.

Measured from the cysteine to the phenylalanine, the CDR3 is 13 residues long. Only the CDR3 part of the read is kept: 39 bases, read in frame from the first base. Deletion took 7 bases off V and 8 bases off J, with a span of 17 bases between the germline ends. CDR1 and CDR2, per the germline V gene, are KGHDR and SFDVKD. In this chain, TRBV24-1 is recombined with TRBJ2-7; 7 matching bases give a weak D call of TRBD1. The material sequenced was blood. The sequence derives from a woman under 30 with Graves' hyperthyroidism. The encoded CDR3 is CATSLTGGGKQYF. The nucleotides are TGTGCCACCAGCCTAACAGGAGGGGGCAAGCAGTACTTC.